This TCR beta chain is from a study of T cell repertoires in cytomegalovirus infection. J lost 7 bases, V lost 6 bases, and 7 bases had no gene match. This CDR3 is built from 13 residues. Germline V lookup: CDR1 MNHEY, CDR2 SMNVEV (reference sequence). This clonotype has more than one count but fewer than ten. No antigen is known for it. TCRdb processed the reads anew with MiXCR; each CDR3 protein has one entry. The profile covers about 160,000 distinct CDR3 sequences, with less than 25% appearing a single time and under 30% taken by the ten largest. The chain employs TRBV27 and TRBJ1-2; TRBD1 matches at 8 bases. This material consisted of CD8+ T cells from cultured PBMCs, taken from culture after CMV antigen stimulation. The source is a human donor in good health (CMV status not recorded). Some clones in this sample may be carry-over from other donors' samples. The chain's CDR3 is CASSQDRVAGYTF. Here the CDR3 DNA reads TGTGCCAGCAGCCAGGACAGGGTGGCTGGCTACACCTTC.